Below are 9 T cell receptor beta chains sequenced from a single sample in a study of T cells in Graves' hyperthyroidism and ophthalmopathy. Researchers amplified the TCR beta CDR3 regions from RNA transcripts. The primer set for the first-round RT-PCR of the TCR CDR3 was HTBI. MiXCR, applied by TCRdb to the multiplex PCR reads, yields one record per CDR3 protein. The sample includes some 500,000 distinct CDR3 sequences, 15% to 20% of them seen just once. Sequencing input: blood. These receptors all stem from a woman in her thirties with Graves' ophthalmopathy.

This clonotype has more than one count but fewer than ten. The chain links TRBV28 to TRBJ1-5; 9 bases map to TRBD1. CDR3 size: 16 residues. The V gene's germline CDR1 is MDHEN and CDR2 SYDVKM. The junction had 5 bases not matched to a gene; V was cut back by 3 bases and J by 2 bases. CDR3 sequence: CASSFPRTGGNQPQHF. In DNA, the CDR3 is TGTGCCAGCAGTTTCCCCCGGACAGGGGGCAATCAGCCCCAGCATTTT.

This clonotype was counted ten times or more. The chain has TRBV7-2 and TRBJ2-5, with a possible D match to TRBD2 (6 bases). Germline-derived CDR1 and CDR2 are SGHTA and FQGNSA. The V and J ends lost 5 bases and 5 bases respectively, with 18 bases between them. CDR3 length: 15 residues. This CDR3 is CASSHPDGGDETQYF. Here the CDR3 DNA reads TGTGCCAGCAGCCACCCCGACGGGGGTGATGAGACCCAGTACTTC.

Points on this clonotype: A read error may explain this, as a much larger clone is one base away. The chain is built from TRBV28 and TRBJ2-1, with 13 bases lining up with TRBD2. V trimming: 7 bases; J trimming: 9 bases; junction bases outside the gene matches: 9. CDR1 MDHEN and CDR2 SYDVKM come from the germline V gene. The CDR3 runs 15 residues. CDR3 coding DNA: TGTGCCAGCACCTCACTAGCGGGAGGGTGGCGTGAGCAGTTCTTC. Amino acid sequence: CASTSLAGGWREQFF.

This clonotype was counted between two and nine times. V gene TRBV20-1 combines with J gene TRBJ2-5; D uncertain. The CDR3 has 12 residues. Per germline, CDR1 DFQATT and CDR2 SNEGSKA (reference sequence). Trimming pared 4 bases from V and 5 bases from J, leaving 11 bases between. Written as DNA, the CDR3 is TGCAGTGCTAATTTAGTCTTGGAGACCCAGTACTTC. Its translation: CSANLVLETQYF.

The CDR3 DNA sequence: TGTGCCAGCAGCACCACTTGGACGGCCAGTGGGGGCAATCAGCCCCAGCATTTT. This sequence encodes CASSTTWTASGGNQPQHF. J is TRBJ1-5 and V is TRBV7-2, with unresolved D. This CDR3 has 18 amino acids. Germline V gene data show CDR1 as SGHTA and CDR2 as FQGNSA. V lost 5 bases to trimming and J lost 2 bases, with 22 bases between them. Filled out from reference TRBV7-2 and TRBJ1-5, the complete variable domain reads GAGVSQSPSNKVTEKGKDVELRCDPISGHTALYWYRQSLGQGLEFLIYFQGNSAPDKSGLPSDRFSAERTGGSVSTLTIQRTQQEDSAVYLCASSTTWTASGGNQPQHFGDGTRLSIL.

This clonotype was counted ten times or more. The rearrangement uses TRBV6-1 and TRBJ1-1; D remains ambiguous. Trimming stripped 4 bases from V and 3 bases from J, with 9 bases between. Germline V gene data show CDR1 as MNHNS and CDR2 as SASEGT. There are 13 residues in the CDR3. The CDR3 DNA follows: TGTGCCAGCAGTGTTAGACCTGACACTGAAGCTTTCTTT. Residues: CASSVRPDTEAFF.

The rearrangement links TRBV19 to TRBJ1-2; D perhaps matches TRBD1 (5 bases). CDR1 LNHDA and CDR2 SQIVND come from the germline V gene (reference sequence). The CDR3 runs 14 residues. With 6 bases removed from V and 2 bases from J, the gap between germline ends came to 13 bases. The CDR3 here is CASRGKGSNYGYTF. CDR3 DNA: TGTGCCAGTAGGGGTAAGGGGTCGAACTATGGCTACACCTTC.

This clonotype has at least ten counts. V usage is TRBV12-3 or TRBV12-4 and J usage is TRBJ2-3; D is undetermined. Trimming removed 8 bases from V and 0 bases from J, with 9 bases in between. There are 13 residues in the CDR3. The CDR3 is CASAGFSTDTQYF. CDR3 coding DNA: TGTGCCAGCGCAGGATTTAGCACAGATACGCAGTATTTT.

This clonotype was picked up many times. The V gene is TRBV30, the J gene TRBJ1-1; D is undetermined. This CDR3 contains 14 residues. Looked up from germline, CDR1 is GTSNPN and CDR2 is SVGIG (reference sequence). The V and J ends lost 4 bases and 0 bases respectively, with 12 bases between them. CDR3 sequence reads: CAWNQVSVNTEAFF. The CDR3 bases are TGTGCCTGGAACCAGGTTTCGGTGAACACTGAAGCTTTCTTT.